This entry features one T cell receptor beta chain sequence. Deletions cut 4 bases from V and 14 bases from J, with 13 bases between. The CDR3 spans 12 residues. CDR1 and CDR2 (germline): SGHDT, YYEEEE. Primers included in the PCR were 60 Vbeta and 13 Jbeta primers. Libraries were prepared by immunoSEQ multiplex PCR; TCRdb keeps only in-frame clonotypes and omits some of them. The profile shows 100,000 to 150,000 clones, roughly 66% of them singletons. These data originate in a study of cytomegalovirus exposure and HLA in healthy donors. The sequenced material came from PBMCs. The chain employs TRBV5-6 and TRBJ1-6; D remains ambiguous. The clonotype was recovered from a man aged 55 to 70 in good health and CMV-seropositive. CDR3 residues: CASSGGSPALHF. CDR3 nucleotides: TGTGCCAGCAGCGGTGGTTCACCAGCCCTCCACTTT.